A selection of T cell receptor beta chains follows, all from one sample in a study of OX40 agonist ivuxolimab in advanced cancers. The data were produced by immunoSEQ multiplex PCR, yet TCRdb's version contains in-frame clones alone and is incomplete. The table has nearly 50,000 clones, approximately 91% seen once. This sample comprised CD4+ or CD8+ T cells sorted from blood, obtained in a trial of the OX40 agonist ivuxolimab. The receptors were gathered from an adult with an advanced solid tumor such as melanoma, head and neck, liver or kidney cancer. Both conserved end residues are part of each CDR3. The order of the fields is clone size, J gene, V gene, D gene, CDR3 protein, CDR3 DNA. D genes are given only for firm matches. Rows give clone size only sometimes, using once, few, many, or a class for an expanded clone.

-	TRBJ2-7	TRBV5-4	-	CASSSRGASGEQYF	TGTGCCAGCAGCTCCCGGGGGGCGTCCGGCGAGCAGTACTTC
-	TRBJ2-5	TRBV27	-	CASSYRGRETQYF	TGTGCCAGCAGTTATCGGGGCCGAGAGACCCAGTACTTC
-	TRBJ1-6	TRBV7-2	TRBD1	CASRSRDSKYNSPLHF	TGTGCCAGCAGATCCCGGGACAGCAAATATAATTCACCCCTCCACTTT
few	TRBJ2-7	TRBV5-1	-	CASSLVQGVAEQYF	TGCGCCAGCAGCTTGGTCCAGGGAGTCGCCGAGCAGTACTTC
-	TRBJ2-1	TRBV6-4	-	CASSPGAGAYNEQFF	TGTGCCAGCAGCCCAGGGGCAGGGGCCTACAATGAGCAGTTCTTC
-	TRBJ1-5	TRBV19	TRBD1	CASSSRTGEVNQPQHF	TGTGCCAGTAGTAGTCGGACAGGGGAGGTCAATCAGCCCCAGCATTTT
-	TRBJ1-2	TRBV9	TRBD1	CASSPTGEDYGYTF	TGTGCCAGCAGCCCCACAGGGGAAGACTATGGCTACACCTTC
-	TRBJ1-2	TRBV14	TRBD1	CASSPDRADGYTF	TGTGCCAGCAGCCCCGACAGGGCCGACGGCTACACCTTC
-	TRBJ2-2	TRBV2	-	CASMEGDSNTGELFF	TGTGCCAGCATGGAGGGTGACAGTAACACCGGGGAGCTGTTTTTT
-	TRBJ1-2	TRBV27	-	CASSSEGNYGYTF	TGTGCCAGCAGTTCAGAGGGGAACTATGGCTACACCTTC
-	TRBJ1-1	TRBV28	-	CASSSVDTGIEAFF	TGTGCCAGCAGTTCCGTGGACACAGGGATTGAAGCTTTCTTT
-	TRBJ1-2	TRBV28	-	CASSFGQGGDGYTF	TGTGCCAGCAGTTTCGGGCAGGGCGGTGATGGCTACACCTTC
-	TRBJ2-3	TRBV7-6	-	CASSLDATWDTQYF	TGTGCCAGCAGCCTAGACGCCACATGGGATACGCAGTATTTT
-	TRBJ2-5	TRBV6-5	-	CASSRTREQETQYF	TGTGCCAGCAGCCGCACCCGGGAACAAGAGACCCAGTACTTC
-	TRBJ2-3	TRBV27	TRBD2	CASSLSPSGGEQYF	TGTGCCAGCAGTTTATCGCCTAGCGGGGGAGAGCAGTATTTT
-	TRBJ1-1	TRBV7-8	-	CASSPTLATEGAFF	TGTGCCAGCAGCCCCACCCTCGCTACAGAGGGAGCTTTCTTT
-	TRBJ1-6	TRBV9	-	CASSVGDQYSPLHF	TGTGCCAGCAGCGTCGGGGATCAGTATTCACCCCTCCACTTT